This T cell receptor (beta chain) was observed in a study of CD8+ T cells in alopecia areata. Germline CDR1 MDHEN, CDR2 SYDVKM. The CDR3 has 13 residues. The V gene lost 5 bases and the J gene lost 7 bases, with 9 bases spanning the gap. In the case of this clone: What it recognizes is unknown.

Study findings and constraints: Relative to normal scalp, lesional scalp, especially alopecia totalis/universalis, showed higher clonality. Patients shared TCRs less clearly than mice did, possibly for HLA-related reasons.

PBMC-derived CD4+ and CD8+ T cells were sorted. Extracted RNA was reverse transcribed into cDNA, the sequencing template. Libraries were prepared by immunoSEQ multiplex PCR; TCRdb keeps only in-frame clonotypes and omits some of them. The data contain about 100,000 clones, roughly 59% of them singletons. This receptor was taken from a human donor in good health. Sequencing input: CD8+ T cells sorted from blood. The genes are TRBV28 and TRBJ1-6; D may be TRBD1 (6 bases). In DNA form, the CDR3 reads TGTGCCAGCAGTGTCACAGGGAATTCACCCCTCCACTTT. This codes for CASSVTGNSPLHF.